The 24 T cell receptor beta chains below all came from one sample that was sequenced in a study of tumor and adjacent non-tumor tissue in lung cancer. No cell sorting was done before RNA was extracted from the tissue. This non-tumor lung sample came from over 3 cm beyond the tumor edge. TCRbeta libraries were built with three rounds of nested PCR, modified from ARM-PCR. TCRdb reprocessed the multiplex PCR reads via MiXCR and lists one record per CDR3 protein. The sample consists of around 80,000 distinct CDR3 sequences, approximately 78% of them appearing once. Material: distant non-tumor lung tissue. The receptors were gathered from a man aged 55-75 years with non-small cell lung cancer.

As for this clonotype: Sequence at one end of the junction differs from germline and may be a read error. CDR3 amino acids: CARSSRGAAGYRAGELFF. The CDR3 DNA reads as TGTGCCAGGAGCTCACGGGGAGCGGCAGGATATAGAGCCGGGGAGCTGTTTTTT. The chain combines TRBV11-3 with TRBJ2-2; tentative D call: TRBD2 (5 bases). This CDR3 region has 18 residues. Germline loops: CDR1 SGHNT, CDR2 YENEEA.

As concerns this clonotype: Germline is not matched at one junction end, which may reflect a read error. The chain is built from TRBV20-1 and TRBJ2-7; 7 bases fit TRBD1. Germline V gene sequence: CDR1 DFQATT, CDR2 SNEGSKA (reference sequence). The CDR3 is 14 amino acids. CDR3 nucleotides: TGCAGTGCTAGACAGACAGGGAACTCCTACAAGCAGTACTTC. Translating it yields CSARQTGNSYKQYF.

Concerning this clonotype: The CDR3 ends on some other residue instead of the conserved phenylalanine or tryptophan, so this is likely a read error. The chain combines TRBV6-5 with TRBJ2-1, with D maybe TRBD1 (5 bases). This CDR3 region has 17 residues. In germline, CDR1 is MNHEY, CDR2 SVGAGI. CDR3 DNA: TGCGTCAGCAGTTACTCGTACAGGCCGAGCTCCTACAATGAGCAGTTCTCC. This translates into CVSSYSYRPSSYNEQFS.

A note on this clonotype: An end of the junction differs from the germline gene, which may be a read error. V gene TRBV11-2 combines with J gene TRBJ1-6; 7 nucleotides line up with TRBD1. This CDR3 has 15 amino acids. Germline V gene sequence: CDR1 SGHAT, CDR2 FQNNGV. CDR3 residues: CASSLGGGNNSPLRF. CDR3 bases: TGTGCCAGCAGCTTAGGAGGGGGCAATAATTCGCCCCTCCGCTTT.

This clonotype turned up a few times. With a much larger clone just one base away, this may be a read error. Lacking the conserved final phenylalanine or tryptophan, this CDR3 likely reflects a read error. The chain employs TRBV6-1 and TRBJ1-2, with TRBD1 identical over 7 bases. This CDR3 contains 17 residues. Germline-derived CDR1 and CDR2 are MNHNS and SASEGT. V dropped 1 base and J dropped 5; count of bases not matched to a gene: 13. The CDR3 nucleotides read TGTGCCAGCAGTGAAGGGACAGGCTCAAGCTCGAGTTATGGCTACACCTCC. This sequence encodes CASSEGTGSSSSYGYTS.

With regard to this clonotype: Since a much larger clone is just one base distant, this may be a read error. The CDR3 DNA is TGTGCCAGAAGTCAGGACACGACGGGCTATAGCTACACCTTC. Its translation is CARSQDTTGYSYTF. The chain uses TRBV6-6 and TRBJ1-2, with a tentative D call TRBD1 (5 bases). Germline CDR1 reads MNHNY; CDR2 reads SVGAGI (reference sequence). This CDR3 contains 14 residues.

The gene calls are TRBV6-5 and TRBJ1-2; possible D gene TRBD1, 5 bases. The CDR3 contains 12 residues. Germline V gene sequence: CDR1 MNHEY, CDR2 SVGAGI. The CDR3 loop reads CVNSYSGSGYTF. CDR3 sequence (DNA): TGTGTCAACAGTTACTCAGGGTCTGGCTACACCTTC.

This clonotype showed up just a few times. This chain connects TRBV5-1 to TRBJ2-2; TRBD2 might be the D (6 bases). The CDR3 consists of 19 residues. Germline CDR1 SGHRS, CDR2 YFSETQ. Trimming stripped 4 bases from V and 2 bases from J, with 24 bases between. The CDR3 here is CASSLYGVAAPSNTGELFF. DNA for the CDR3: TGCGCCAGCAGCCTTTACGGGGTAGCGGCCCCCTCTAACACCGGGGAGCTGTTTTTT.

Comment on this clonotype: A read error may be the cause here, since a much bigger clone is one base away. The chain employs TRBV6-6 and TRBJ2-7; the D gene is possibly TRBD2 (6 bases). The CDR3 has 17 residues. Germline values: CDR1 MNHNY, CDR2 SVGAGI (reference sequence). The CDR3 nucleotides are TGTGCCTGCAGTTCCTCGGGACTTGGCAGAGGAGCCTACGAGCAGTACTTC. Translation: CACSSSGLGRGAYEQYF.

As to this clonotype: Because it lacks the conserved phenylalanine or tryptophan at the end, this CDR3 is likely a read error. The genes are TRBV6-5 and TRBJ1-5, with 8 bases that match TRBD1. J gave up 0 bases and V 6 bases, and 10 bases lay outside the gene matches. Germline V lookup: CDR1 MNHEY, CDR2 SVGAGI. The CDR3 totals 17 residues. The CDR3 region has the DNA TGTGCCAGCAGCATGACAGGGGATGGCAATAGCAATCAGCCCCAGCATTTG. Protein sequence: CASSMTGDGNSNQPQHL.

This clonotype was detected once. The conserved phenylalanine or tryptophan normally closing the CDR3 is absent here, so this likely arose from a read error. It is unclear where the CDR3 begins or ends on the DNA, so no DNA is shown, and the CDR3 is as TCRdb lists it. This chain uses TRBV11-2 with TRBJ2-5; the D call TRBD1 from the table was never checked on the DNA. The CDR3 has 13 amino acids, counting both end residues. The germline gives CDR1 SGHAT, CDR2 FQNNGV. The CDR3 sequence: CASSTTGEETHYI.

This clonotype was seen many times. This chain links TRBV28 with TRBJ2-7; D may correspond to TRBD1 or TRBD2 (5 bases each). The CDR3 has 14 amino acids. The V gene lost 3 bases and the J gene lost 5 bases, with 14 bases spanning the gap. Per germline, CDR1 MDHEN and CDR2 SYDVKM. For the CDR3, the DNA is TGTGCCAGCAGTTTGTATCAGGGACGCAACGAGCAGTACTTC. Its translation: CASSLYQGRNEQYF.

There are many counts of this clonotype. This chain uses TRBV6-5 with TRBJ1-6, with a weak D call TRBD1 (5 bases). CDR1 and CDR2 (germline): MNHEY, SVGAGI. The CDR3 has 15 residues. V shed 5 bases and J shed 9 bases, with 17 bases lying between them. DNA for the CDR3: TGTGCCAGCAGTACCGGGGCCCTGAGGGGTTCACCCCTCCACTTT. Translating gives CASSTGALRGSPLHF.

To note about this clonotype: One end of the junction does not line up with germline, which may come from a read error. The chain combines TRBV11-3 with TRBJ2-5; tentative D call: TRBD2 (6 bases). This CDR3 comprises 13 residues. CDR1 SGHNT and CDR2 YENEEA come from the germline V gene. CDR3 bases: TGTGCCAGCAACTTTACCGGGGGAGAGGCCCACTACTTC. It specifies CASNFTGGEAHYF. The full variable domain, with the rest looked up from reference TRBV11-3 and TRBJ2-5, is EAGVVQSPRYKIIEKKQPVAFWCNPISGHNTLYWYLQNLGQGPELLIRYENEEAVDDSQLPKDRFSAERLKGVDSTLKIQPAELGDSAVYLCASNFTGGEAHYFGPGTRLLVL.

Concerning this clonotype: A junction boundary mismatches the germline segment, possibly from a read error. The genes are TRBV7-9 and TRBJ2-1; D uncertain. The V gene's germline CDR1 is SEHNR and CDR2 FQNEAQ (reference sequence). The CDR3 is made up of 12 amino acids. The CDR3 bases are TGTGCCAACAGCCCAAGAAACAATGAGCAGTTCTTC. Translation: CANSPRNNEQFF.

On this clonotype itself: An end of the junction differs from the germline gene, which may be a read error. The CDR3, as DNA: TGCAGTGGTAATAGGCGAGTGTTGGGCACAGATACACAGTATTTT. Its translation: CSGNRRVLGTDTQYF. The chain links TRBV20-1 to TRBJ2-3; D is unresolved. Germline V gives CDR1 DFQATT, CDR2 SNEGSKA (reference sequence). The CDR3 runs to 15 residues.

The chain has TRBV20-1 and TRBJ2-1; the D is unclear. Germline V lookup: CDR1 DFQATT, CDR2 SNEGSKA (reference sequence). Trimming removed 0 bases at V and 3 bases at J, with 12 bases between. This CDR3 is built from 15 residues. As DNA, the CDR3 is TGCAGTGCTAGAGATAGGGATGCTTTCTACAATGAGCAGTTCTTC. It specifies CSARDRDAFYNEQFF.

J is TRBJ2-1 and V is TRBV20-1; the match to TRBD2 covers 10 bases. CDR1 DFQATT and CDR2 SNEGSKA come from the germline V gene (reference sequence). Trimming at V came to 6 bases and at J to 7 bases, leaving 12 bases not matched to a gene. The CDR3 extends over 15 amino acids. DNA for the CDR3: TGCAGTGCCGACTCAGCGGGGGGGCCTTCGAATGAGCAGTTCTTC. Translating it yields CSADSAGGPSNEQFF.

Concerning this clonotype: Germline and junction disagree at one end, which may indicate a read error. The rearrangement joins TRBV12-3 or TRBV12-4 to TRBJ1-2; D uncertain. The length of the CDR3 is 13 residues. The CDR3: CASRVGNDYAYTF. CDR3 bases: TGTGCCAGCAGGGTAGGGAATGACTATGCCTACACCTTC.

On this clonotype: Germline and junction disagree at one end, which may indicate a read error. V is TRBV20-1 and J is TRBJ2-1; 10 bases fit TRBD2. This CDR3 contains 15 residues. Germline CDR1 DFQATT, CDR2 SNEGSKA (reference sequence). Here the CDR3 DNA reads TGCAGTGCTAGACCGGGACTAGCGTGGGTCAATGAACAGTTCTTC. As protein: CSARPGLAWVNEQFF.

Note on this clonotype: One junction end disagrees with the germline gene, perhaps due to a read error. The rearrangement uses TRBV6-1 and TRBJ2-7; D not resolved. Germline V gene sequence: CDR1 MNHNS, CDR2 SASEGT. CDR3 length equals 16 residues. The CDR3 DNA reads TGTGCCTGCAGTGGAACCTCTCGAGGACCAATCTACGAGCAATACTTC. It encodes CACSGTSRGPIYEQYF.

This clonotype was seen a single time. A much more abundant neighbour one base away suggests this may be a read error. The chain joins TRBV12-3 or TRBV12-4 to TRBJ1-6, with a weak D call TRBD1 (5 bases). The CDR3 runs to 14 residues. The chain's CDR3 is CASRAGPQDSPFHF. CDR3 coding DNA: TGTGCCAGCAGGGCGGGGCCGCAGGATTCACCCTTCCACTTT.

Points on this clonotype: Germline is not matched at one junction end, which may reflect a read error. V gene TRBV4-3 combines with J gene TRBJ2-3; 12 positions match TRBD2. This CDR3 is 20 amino acids long. Germline V gene sequence: CDR1 LGHNA, CDR2 YSLEER. The CDR3 region has the DNA TGCGCAAGCAGCCCCATCCCCCGGCTAGCGGGAGGGCCGAGCACAGATACGCAGTATTTT. Translated: CASSPIPRLAGGPSTDTQYF.

CDR3: CSVTLGVLNTEAFF. The CDR3 region has the DNA TGCAGTGTTACCCTGGGGGTGTTGAACACTGAAGCTTTCTTT. The rearrangement uses TRBV20-1 and TRBJ1-1; the D gene is possibly TRBD1 (5 bases). This CDR3 has 14 residues. Looked up from germline, CDR1 is DFQATT and CDR2 is SNEGSKA (reference sequence). The ends were cut back, 7 bases at V and 0 bases at J, with 15 bases in the middle.